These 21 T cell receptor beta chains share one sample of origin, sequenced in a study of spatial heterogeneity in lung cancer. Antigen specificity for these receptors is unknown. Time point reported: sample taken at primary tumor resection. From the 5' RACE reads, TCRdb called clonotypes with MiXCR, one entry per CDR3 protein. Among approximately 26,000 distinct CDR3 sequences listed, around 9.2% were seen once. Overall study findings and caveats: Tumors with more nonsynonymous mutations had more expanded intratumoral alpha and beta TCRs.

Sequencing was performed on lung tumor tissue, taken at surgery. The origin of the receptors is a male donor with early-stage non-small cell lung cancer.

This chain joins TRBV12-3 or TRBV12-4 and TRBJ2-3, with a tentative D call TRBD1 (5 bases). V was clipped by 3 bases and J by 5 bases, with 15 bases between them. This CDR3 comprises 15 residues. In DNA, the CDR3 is TGTGCCAGCAGTTTGGGTACAGGCTCCCTAGATACGCAGTATTTT. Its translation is CASSLGTGSLDTQYF.

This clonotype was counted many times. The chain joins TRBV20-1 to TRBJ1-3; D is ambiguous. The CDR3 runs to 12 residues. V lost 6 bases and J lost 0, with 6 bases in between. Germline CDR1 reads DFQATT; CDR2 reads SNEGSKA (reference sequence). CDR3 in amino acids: CSARLSGNTIYF. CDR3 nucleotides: TGCAGTGCCAGACTCTCTGGAAACACCATATATTTT.

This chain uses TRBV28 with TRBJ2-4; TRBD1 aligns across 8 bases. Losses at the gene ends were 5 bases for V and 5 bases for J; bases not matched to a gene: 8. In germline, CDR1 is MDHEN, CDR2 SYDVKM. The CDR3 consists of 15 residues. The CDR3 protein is CASSTPGQAQNIQYF. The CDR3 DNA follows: TGTGCCAGCAGTACTCCGGGACAGGCCCAAAACATTCAGTACTTC.

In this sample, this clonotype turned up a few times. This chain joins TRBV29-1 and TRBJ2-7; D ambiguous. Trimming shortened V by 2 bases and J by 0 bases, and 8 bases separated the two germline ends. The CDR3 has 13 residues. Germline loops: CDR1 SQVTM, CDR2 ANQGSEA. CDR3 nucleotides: TGCAGCGTTGAATCGACAATCTCCTACGAGCAGTACTTC. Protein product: CSVESTISYEQYF.

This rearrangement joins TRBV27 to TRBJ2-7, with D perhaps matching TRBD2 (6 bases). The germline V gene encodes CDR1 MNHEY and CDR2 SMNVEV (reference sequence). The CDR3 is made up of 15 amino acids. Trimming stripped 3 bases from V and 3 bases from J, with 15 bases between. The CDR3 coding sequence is TGTGCCAGCAGTTTGAAGGGGCGGGGACTCTACGAGCAGTACTTC. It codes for CASSLKGRGLYEQYF.

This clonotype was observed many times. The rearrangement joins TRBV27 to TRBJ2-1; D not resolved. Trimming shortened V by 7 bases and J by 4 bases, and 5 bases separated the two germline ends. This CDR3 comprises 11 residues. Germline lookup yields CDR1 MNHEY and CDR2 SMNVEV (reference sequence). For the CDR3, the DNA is TGTGCCAGCAACCCGTACAATGAGCAGTTCTTC. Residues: CASNPYNEQFF.

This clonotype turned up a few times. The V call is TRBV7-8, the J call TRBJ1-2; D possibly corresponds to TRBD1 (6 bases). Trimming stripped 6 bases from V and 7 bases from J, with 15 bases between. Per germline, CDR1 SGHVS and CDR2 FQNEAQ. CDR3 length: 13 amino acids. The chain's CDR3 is CASRPTGSGGYTF. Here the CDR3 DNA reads TGTGCCAGCAGGCCAACAGGGTCGGGTGGCTACACCTTC. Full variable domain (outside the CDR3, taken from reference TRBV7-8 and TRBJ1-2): GAGVSQSPRYKVAKRGQDVALRCDPISGHVSLFWYQQALGQGPEFLTYFQNEAQLDKSGLPSDRFFAERPEGSVSTLKIQRTQQEDSAVYLCASRPTGSGGYTFGSGTRLTVV.

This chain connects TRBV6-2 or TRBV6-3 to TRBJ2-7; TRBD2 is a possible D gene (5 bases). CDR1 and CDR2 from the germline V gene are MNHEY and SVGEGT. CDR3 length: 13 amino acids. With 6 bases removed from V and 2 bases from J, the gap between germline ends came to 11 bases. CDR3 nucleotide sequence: TGTGCCAGCAGCCTCTCCGGGGCCTACGAGCAGTACTTC. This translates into CASSLSGAYEQYF.

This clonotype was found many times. Written as DNA, the CDR3 is TGTGCCAGCAGCCTAGAGCGGGGATGGGGCACAGATACGCAGTATTTT. Residues: CASSLERGWGTDTQYF. V usage is TRBV5-6 and J usage is TRBJ2-3; 7 bases map to TRBD2. Germline CDR1 is SGHDT and CDR2 is YYEEEE. The CDR3 spans 16 residues. Trimming at V came to 4 bases and at J to 1 base, leaving 9 bases not matched to a gene. The full variable domain, rest sourced from reference TRBV5-6 and TRBJ2-3, is DAGVTQSPTHLIKTRGQQVTLRCSPKSGHDTVSWYQQALGQGPQFIFQYYEEEERQRGNFPDRFSGHQFPNYSSELNVNALLLGDSALYLCASSLERGWGTDTQYFGPGTRLTVL.

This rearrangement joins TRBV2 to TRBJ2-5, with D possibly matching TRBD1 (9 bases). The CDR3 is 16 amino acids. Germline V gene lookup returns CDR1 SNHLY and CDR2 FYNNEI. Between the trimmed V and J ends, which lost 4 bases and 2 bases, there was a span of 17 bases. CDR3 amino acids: CASSGVAGQGQETQYF. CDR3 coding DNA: TGTGCCAGCAGTGGGGTAGCGGGACAGGGACAAGAGACCCAGTACTTC.

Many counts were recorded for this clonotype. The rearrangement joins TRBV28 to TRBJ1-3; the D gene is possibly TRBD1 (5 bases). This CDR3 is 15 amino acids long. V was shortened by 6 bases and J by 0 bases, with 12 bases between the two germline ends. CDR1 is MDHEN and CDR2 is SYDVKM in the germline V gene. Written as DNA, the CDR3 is TGTGCCAGCAGACCCTTTGGGGGCTCTGGAAACACCATATATTTT. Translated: CASRPFGGSGNTIYF.

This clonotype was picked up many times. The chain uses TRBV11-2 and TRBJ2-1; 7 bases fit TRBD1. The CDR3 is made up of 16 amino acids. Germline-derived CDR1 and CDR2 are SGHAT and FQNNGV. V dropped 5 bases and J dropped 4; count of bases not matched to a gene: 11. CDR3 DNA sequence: TGTGCCAGCAGCGCCGACAAGGGGGCTCTATACAATGAGCAGTTCTTC. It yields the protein CASSADKGALYNEQFF.

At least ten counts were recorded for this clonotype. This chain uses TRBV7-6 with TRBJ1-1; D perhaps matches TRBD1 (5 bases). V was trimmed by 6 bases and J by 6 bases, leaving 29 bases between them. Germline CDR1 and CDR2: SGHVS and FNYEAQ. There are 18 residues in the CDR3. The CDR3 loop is CASSREYRGPKGTAEAFF. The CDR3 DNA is TGTGCCAGCAGTCGGGAGTATCGGGGCCCCAAGGGGACCGCTGAAGCTTTCTTT.

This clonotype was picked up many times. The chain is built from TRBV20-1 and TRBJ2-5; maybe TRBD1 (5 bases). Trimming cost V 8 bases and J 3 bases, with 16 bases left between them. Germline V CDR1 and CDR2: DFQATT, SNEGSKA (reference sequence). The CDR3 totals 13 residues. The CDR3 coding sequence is TGCAGTCCTCTCCCGGGCAGGGAAGAGACCCAGTACTTC. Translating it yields CSPLPGREETQYF.

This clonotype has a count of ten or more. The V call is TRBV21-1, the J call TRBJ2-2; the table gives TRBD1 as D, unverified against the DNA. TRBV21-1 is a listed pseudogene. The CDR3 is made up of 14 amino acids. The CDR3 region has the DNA TGTGCCAGCAGGTGGACAGCCTTCACCGGGGAGCTGTTTTTT. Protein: CASRWTAFTGELFF.

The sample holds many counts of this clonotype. The CDR3 nucleotides read TGCAGCGTTGTCCGGAACACTGAAGCTTTCTTT. Its protein is CSVVRNTEAFF. V is TRBV29-1 and J is TRBJ1-1, with no clear D. V was pared by 4 bases and J by 1 base, with 4 bases between. The CDR3 covers 11 residues. CDR1 is SQVTM and CDR2 is ANQGSEA in the germline V gene.

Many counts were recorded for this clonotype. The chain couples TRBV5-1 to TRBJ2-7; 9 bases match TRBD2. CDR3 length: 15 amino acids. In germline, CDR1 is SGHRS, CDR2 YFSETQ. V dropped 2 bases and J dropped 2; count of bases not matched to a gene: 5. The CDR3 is CASSFGLARPYEQYF. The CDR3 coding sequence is TGCGCCAGCAGCTTCGGACTAGCGAGGCCCTACGAGCAGTACTTC.

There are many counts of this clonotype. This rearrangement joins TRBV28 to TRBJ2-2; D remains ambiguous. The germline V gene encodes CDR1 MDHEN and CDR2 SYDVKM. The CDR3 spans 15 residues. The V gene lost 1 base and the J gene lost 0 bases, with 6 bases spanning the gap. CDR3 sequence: CASSLYVANTGELFF. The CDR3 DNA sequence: TGTGCCAGCAGTTTATACGTAGCGAACACCGGGGAGCTGTTTTTT. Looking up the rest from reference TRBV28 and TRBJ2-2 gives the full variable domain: DVKVTQSSRYLVKRTGEKVFLECVQDMDHENMFWYRQDPGLGLRLIYFSYDVKMKEKGDIPEGYSVSREKKERFSLILESASTNQTSMYLCASSLYVANTGELFFGEGSRLTVL.

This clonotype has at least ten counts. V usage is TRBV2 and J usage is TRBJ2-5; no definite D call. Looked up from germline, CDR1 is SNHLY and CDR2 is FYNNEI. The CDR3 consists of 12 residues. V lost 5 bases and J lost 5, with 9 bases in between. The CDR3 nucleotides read TGTGCCAGCAGTTTCATAGAGGAGACCCAGTACTTC. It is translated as CASSFIEETQYF. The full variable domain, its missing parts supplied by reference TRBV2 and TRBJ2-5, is EPEVTQTPSHQVTQMGQEVILRCVPISNHLYFYWYRQILGQKVEFLVSFYNNEISEKSEIFDDQFSVERPDGSNFTLKIRSTKLEDSAMYFCASSFIEETQYFGPGTRLLVL.

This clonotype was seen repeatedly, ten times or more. CDR3 coding DNA: TGTGCCAGCAGTTTGGGACAGAACTACGAGCAGTACTTC. This translates into CASSLGQNYEQYF. The V and J genes are TRBV28 and TRBJ2-7; 7 nucleotides align to TRBD1. Germline V gene lookup returns CDR1 MDHEN and CDR2 SYDVKM. CDR3 length: 13 amino acids. J lost 3 bases, V lost 3 bases, and 2 bases had no gene match.

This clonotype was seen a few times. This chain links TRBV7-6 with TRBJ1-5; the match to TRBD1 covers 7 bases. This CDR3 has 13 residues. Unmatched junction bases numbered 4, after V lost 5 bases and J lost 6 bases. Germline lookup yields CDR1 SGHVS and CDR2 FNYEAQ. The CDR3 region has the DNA TGTGCCAGCAGCGCCTACAGGGGTCAGCCCCAGCATTTT. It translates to CASSAYRGQPQHF.